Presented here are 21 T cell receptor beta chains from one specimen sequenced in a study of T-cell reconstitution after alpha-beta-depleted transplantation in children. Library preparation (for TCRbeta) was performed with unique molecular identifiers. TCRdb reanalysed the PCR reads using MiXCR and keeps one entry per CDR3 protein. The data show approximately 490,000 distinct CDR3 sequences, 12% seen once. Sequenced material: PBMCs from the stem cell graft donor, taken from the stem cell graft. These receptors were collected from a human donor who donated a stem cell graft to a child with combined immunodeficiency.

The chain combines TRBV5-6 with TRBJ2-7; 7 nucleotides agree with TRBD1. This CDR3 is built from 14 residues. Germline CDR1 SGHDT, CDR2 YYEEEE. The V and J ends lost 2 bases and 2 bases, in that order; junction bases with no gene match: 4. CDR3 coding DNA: TGTGCCAGCAGCTTCGGGACAGAAACCTACGAGCAGTACTTC. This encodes CASSFGTETYEQYF.

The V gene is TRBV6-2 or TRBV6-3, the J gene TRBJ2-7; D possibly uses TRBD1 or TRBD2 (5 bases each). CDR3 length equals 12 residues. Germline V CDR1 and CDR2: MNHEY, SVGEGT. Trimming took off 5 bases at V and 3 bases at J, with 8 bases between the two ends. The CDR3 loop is CASSQRGYEQYF. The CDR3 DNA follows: TGTGCCAGCAGTCAGAGGGGCTACGAGCAGTACTTC.

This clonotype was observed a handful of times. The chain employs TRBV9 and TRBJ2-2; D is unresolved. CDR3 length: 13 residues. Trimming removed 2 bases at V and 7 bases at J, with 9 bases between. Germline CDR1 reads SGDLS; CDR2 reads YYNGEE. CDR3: CASSVTGSGELFF. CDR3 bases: TGTGCCAGCAGCGTTACTGGTAGCGGGGAGCTGTTTTTT. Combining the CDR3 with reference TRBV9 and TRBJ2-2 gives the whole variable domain DSGVTQTPKHLITATGQRVTLRCSPRSGDLSVYWYQQSLDQGLQFLIQYYNGEERAKGNILERFSAQQFPDLHSELNLSSLELGDSALYFCASSVTGSGELFFGEGSRLTVL.

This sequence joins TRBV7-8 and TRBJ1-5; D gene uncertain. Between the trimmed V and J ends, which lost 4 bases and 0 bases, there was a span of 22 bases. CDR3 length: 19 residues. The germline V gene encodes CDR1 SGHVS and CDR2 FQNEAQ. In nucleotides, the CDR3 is TGTGCCAGCAGCTCCGACTACCTTCCGCGAGGCACTAGCAATCAGCCCCAGCATTTT. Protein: CASSSDYLPRGTSNQPQHF. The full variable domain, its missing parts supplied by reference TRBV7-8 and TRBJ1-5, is GAGVSQSPRYKVAKRGQDVALRCDPISGHVSLFWYQQALGQGPEFLTYFQNEAQLDKSGLPSDRFFAERPEGSVSTLKIQRTQQEDSAVYLCASSSDYLPRGTSNQPQHFGDGTRLSIL.

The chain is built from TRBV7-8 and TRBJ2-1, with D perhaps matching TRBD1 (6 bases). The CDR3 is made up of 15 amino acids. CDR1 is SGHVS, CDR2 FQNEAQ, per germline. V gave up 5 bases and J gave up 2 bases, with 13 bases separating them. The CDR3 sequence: CASSPQGYPYNEQFF. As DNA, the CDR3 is TGTGCCAGCAGCCCCCAGGGGTACCCCTACAATGAGCAGTTCTTC.

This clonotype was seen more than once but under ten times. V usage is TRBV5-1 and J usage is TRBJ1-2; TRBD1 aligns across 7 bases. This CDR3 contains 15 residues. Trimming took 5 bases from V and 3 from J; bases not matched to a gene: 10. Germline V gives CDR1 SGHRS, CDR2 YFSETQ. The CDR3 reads CASSPGVGGDYGYTF. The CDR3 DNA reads TGCGCCAGCAGTCCGGGTGTAGGGGGCGACTATGGCTACACCTTC.

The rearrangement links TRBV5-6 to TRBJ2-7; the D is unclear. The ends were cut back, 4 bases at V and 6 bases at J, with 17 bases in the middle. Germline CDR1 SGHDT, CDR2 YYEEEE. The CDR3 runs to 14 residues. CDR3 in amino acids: CASSTGSSVGEQYF. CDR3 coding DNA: TGTGCCAGCAGCACCGGGTCGTCGGTCGGCGAGCAGTACTTC.

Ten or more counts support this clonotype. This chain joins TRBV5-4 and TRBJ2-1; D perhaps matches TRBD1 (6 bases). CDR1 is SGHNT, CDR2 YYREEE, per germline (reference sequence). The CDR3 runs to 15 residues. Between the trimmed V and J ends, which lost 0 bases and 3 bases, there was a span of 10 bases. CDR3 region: CASSLGQVGYNEQFF. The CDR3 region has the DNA TGTGCCAGCAGCTTGGGACAGGTCGGCTACAATGAGCAGTTCTTC.

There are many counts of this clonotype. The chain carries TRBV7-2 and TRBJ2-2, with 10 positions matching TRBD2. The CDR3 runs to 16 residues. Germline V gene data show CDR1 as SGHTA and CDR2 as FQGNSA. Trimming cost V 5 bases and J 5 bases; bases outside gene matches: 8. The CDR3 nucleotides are TGTGCCAGCAGCCCCTCACTAGCGGGGAGGACCGGGGAGCTGTTTTTT. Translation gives CASSPSLAGRTGELFF.

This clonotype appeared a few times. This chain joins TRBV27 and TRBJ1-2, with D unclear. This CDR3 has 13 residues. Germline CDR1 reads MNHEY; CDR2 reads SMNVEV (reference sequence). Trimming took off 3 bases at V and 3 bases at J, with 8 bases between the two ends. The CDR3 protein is CASSFGGHYGYTF. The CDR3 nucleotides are TGTGCCAGCAGTTTCGGAGGGCACTATGGCTACACCTTC.

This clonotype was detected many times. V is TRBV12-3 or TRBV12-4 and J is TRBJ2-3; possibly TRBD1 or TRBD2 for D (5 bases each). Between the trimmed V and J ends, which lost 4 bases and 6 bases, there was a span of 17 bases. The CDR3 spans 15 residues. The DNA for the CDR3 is TGTGCCAGCAGTTCCGAGGGCCAGAGGGGCGATACGCAGTATTTT. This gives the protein CASSSEGQRGDTQYF.

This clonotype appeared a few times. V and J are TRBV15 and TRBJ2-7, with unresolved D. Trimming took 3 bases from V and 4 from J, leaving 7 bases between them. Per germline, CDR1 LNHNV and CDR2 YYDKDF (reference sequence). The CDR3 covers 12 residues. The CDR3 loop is CATSSVGYEQYF. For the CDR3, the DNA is TGTGCCACCAGCAGTGTCGGGTACGAGCAGTACTTC.

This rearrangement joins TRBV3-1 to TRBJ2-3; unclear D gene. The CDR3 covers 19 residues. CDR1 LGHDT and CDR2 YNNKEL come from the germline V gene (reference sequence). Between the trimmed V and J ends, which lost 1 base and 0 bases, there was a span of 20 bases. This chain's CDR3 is CASSQVVVTPNPSTDTQYF. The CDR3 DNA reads TGTGCCAGCAGCCAAGTGGTTGTCACGCCCAACCCTAGCACAGATACGCAGTATTTT.

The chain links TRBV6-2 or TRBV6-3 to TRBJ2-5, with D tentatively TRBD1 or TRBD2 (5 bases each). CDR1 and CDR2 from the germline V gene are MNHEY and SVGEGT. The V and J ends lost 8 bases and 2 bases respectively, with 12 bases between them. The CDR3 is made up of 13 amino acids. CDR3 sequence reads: CASFREQQETQYF. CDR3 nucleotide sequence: TGTGCCAGCTTCAGGGAGCAGCAAGAGACCCAGTACTTC.

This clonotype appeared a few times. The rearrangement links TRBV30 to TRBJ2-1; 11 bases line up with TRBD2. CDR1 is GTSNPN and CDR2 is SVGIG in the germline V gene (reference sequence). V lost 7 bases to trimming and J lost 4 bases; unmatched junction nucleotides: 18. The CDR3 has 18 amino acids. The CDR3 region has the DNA TGTGCCTTCTCAGCTACCATAGCGGGAGGGCCGAGATACAATGAGCAGTTCTTC. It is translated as CAFSATIAGGPRYNEQFF.

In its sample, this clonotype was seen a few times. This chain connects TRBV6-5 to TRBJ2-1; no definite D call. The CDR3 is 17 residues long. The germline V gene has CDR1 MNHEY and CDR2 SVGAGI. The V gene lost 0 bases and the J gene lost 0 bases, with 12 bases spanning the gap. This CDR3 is CASSYSPGPSSYNEQFF. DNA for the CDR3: TGTGCCAGCAGTTACTCCCCTGGTCCTAGCTCCTACAATGAGCAGTTCTTC.

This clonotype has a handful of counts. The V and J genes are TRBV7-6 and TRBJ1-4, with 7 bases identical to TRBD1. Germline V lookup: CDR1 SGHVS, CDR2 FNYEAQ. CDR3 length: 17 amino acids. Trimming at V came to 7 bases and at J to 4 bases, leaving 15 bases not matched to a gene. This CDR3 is CASNQRGRDRNNEKLFF. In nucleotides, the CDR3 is TGTGCCAGCAACCAGCGGGGGCGGGACAGAAATAATGAAAAACTGTTTTTT.

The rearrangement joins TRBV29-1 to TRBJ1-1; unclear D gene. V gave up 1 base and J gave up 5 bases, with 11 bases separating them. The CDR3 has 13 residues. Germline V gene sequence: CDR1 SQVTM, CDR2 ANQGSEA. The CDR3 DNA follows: TGCAGCGTTGAAGGGAGGGTATGGACTGAAGCTTTCTTT. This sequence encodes CSVEGRVWTEAFF.

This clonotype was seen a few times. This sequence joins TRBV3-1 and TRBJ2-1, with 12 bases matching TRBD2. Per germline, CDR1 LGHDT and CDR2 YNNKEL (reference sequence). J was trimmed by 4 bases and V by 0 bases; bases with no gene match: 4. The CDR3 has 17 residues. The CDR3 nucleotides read TGTGCCAGCAGCCAAGACCGGCTAGCGGGGGGGTACAATGAGCAGTTCTTC. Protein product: CASSQDRLAGGYNEQFF.

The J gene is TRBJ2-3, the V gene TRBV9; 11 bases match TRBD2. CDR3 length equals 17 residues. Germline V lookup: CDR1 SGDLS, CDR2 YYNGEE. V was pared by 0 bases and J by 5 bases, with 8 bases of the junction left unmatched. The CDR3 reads CASSVDFSGRAGDTQYF. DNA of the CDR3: TGTGCCAGCAGCGTAGATTTTAGCGGGAGGGCCGGAGATACGCAGTATTTT.

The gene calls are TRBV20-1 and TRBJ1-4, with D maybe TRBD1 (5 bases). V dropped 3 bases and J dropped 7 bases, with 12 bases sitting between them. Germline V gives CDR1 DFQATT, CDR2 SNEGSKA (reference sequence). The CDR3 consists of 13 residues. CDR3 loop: CSASPGRIEKLFF. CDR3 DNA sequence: TGCAGTGCTAGTCCAGGGCGGATTGAAAAACTGTTTTTT.